The 27 T cell receptor beta chains presented below share a single source sample, sequenced in a study of T cell responses to AZD1222 COVID-19 vaccine (dated by TCRdb to the early 2020s). The library was produced with the immunoSEQ multiplex PCR assay. TCRdb re-hosts the immuneACCESS table, in-frame sequences only. Its copies lack some clones; in the studies checked, an unresolved V gene accounts for under half of them, and the cause for the rest is not known. For this sample there are 95,000 to 150,000 clones; roughly 89% appear just once. 11% of the sample belongs to the ten largest clones. The time point tag for this specimen amounts to: baseline before first vaccination. Sample treatment or condition, as interpreted from the label and publication: meningococcal conjugate vaccine given as trial control. The specimen was peripheral blood, collected on day 0 of MenACWY control vaccination. The receptors here all came from an adult in good health.

This clone was found a few times. This sequence joins TRBV4-1 and TRBJ1-4, with D hard to call. The V gene lost 0 bases and the J gene lost 3 bases, with 14 bases spanning the gap. CDR1 MGHRA and CDR2 YSYEKL come from the germline V gene. This CDR3 region has 17 residues. The CDR3 reads CASSQDGTERANEKLFF. The CDR3 coding sequence is TGCGCCAGCAGCCAAGATGGCACGGAGAGGGCTAATGAAAAACTGTTTTTT.

Written as DNA, the CDR3 is TGTGCCAGCAGCTCGAATTACTACAGGGCGGACACTGAAGCTTTCTTT. It codes for CASSSNYYRADTEAFF. The chain carries TRBV11-2 and TRBJ1-1; D is perhaps TRBD1 (6 bases). Germline assignment: CDR1 SGHAT and CDR2 FQNNGV. The CDR3 has 16 residues. V lost 4 bases, J lost 3 bases, and 18 bases lay in between.

The chain recombines TRBV7-9 with TRBJ1-2; perhaps TRBD1 as D (6 bases). There are 13 residues in the CDR3. Germline CDR1 SEHNR, CDR2 FQNEAQ (reference sequence). The V and J ends lost 5 bases and 4 bases respectively, with 11 bases between them. The CDR3 coding sequence is TGTGCCAGCAGCCAGGACAGATTCTATGGCTACACCTTC. It encodes CASSQDRFYGYTF.

This clone was found a few times. The rearrangement joins TRBV3-1 (or the pseudogene TRBV3-2) to TRBJ2-3, with 10 bases lining up with TRBD2. Trimming cost V 1 base and J 3 bases; bases outside gene matches: 13. Per germline, CDR1 LGHDT and CDR2 YNNKEL (reference sequence). The CDR3 has 19 amino acids. The chain's CDR3 is CASSQGLAGEIFGTDTQYF. The CDR3 DNA reads TGTGCCAGCAGCCAAGGGCTAGCGGGAGAGATTTTCGGGACAGATACGCAGTATTTT.

The chain has TRBV7-2 and TRBJ1-4, with D tentatively TRBD1 (6 bases). The CDR3 has 16 residues. Per the germline V gene, CDR1 is SGHTA and CDR2 is FQGNSA. V lost 1 base and J 6 bases, leaving 15 bases between the germline ends. CDR3 bases: TGTGCCAGCAGCTTAGTGGGTACAGGGTTATATGAAAAACTGTTTTTT. Translating it yields CASSLVGTGLYEKLFF.

The chain is built from TRBV5-1 and TRBJ1-2; TRBD1 matches 9 bases. The CDR3 sequence is 16 residues long. J was trimmed by 13 bases and V by 3 bases; bases with no gene match: 19. Germline V gene sequence: CDR1 SGHRS, CDR2 YFSETQ. The CDR3 sequence is CASSSDNNPGQGRCTF. CDR3 coding DNA: TGCGCCAGCAGCTCGGACAACAACCCGGGACAGGGCCGTTGCACCTTC.

The V and J genes are TRBV27 and TRBJ2-2, with D tentatively TRBD1 (6 bases). This CDR3 has 17 residues. V shed 4 bases and J shed 2 bases, with 17 bases lying between them. In germline, CDR1 is MNHEY, CDR2 SMNVEV (reference sequence). The CDR3 here is CASSSSWGLGNTGELFF. The CDR3 DNA reads as TGTGCCAGCAGTTCCTCGTGGGGGCTGGGAAACACCGGGGAGCTGTTTTTT.

The chain couples TRBV5-6 to TRBJ1-5; D remains unclear. Germline V gene lookup returns CDR1 SGHDT and CDR2 YYEEEE. Trimming removed 2 bases at V and 4 bases at J, with 7 bases between. The CDR3 runs to 13 residues. CDR3 region: CASSLLGNQPQHF. The DNA for the CDR3 is TGTGCCAGCAGCTTACTGGGGAATCAGCCCCAGCATTTT.

The gene calls are TRBV18 and TRBJ1-5; unclear D gene. Germline assignment: CDR1 KGHSH and CDR2 LQKENI. This CDR3 region has 13 residues. Trimming removed 4 bases at V and 8 bases at J, with 12 bases between. In nucleotides, the CDR3 is TGTGCCAGCTCACGACGGGGAGAGGAGCCCCAGCATTTT. It is translated as CASSRRGEEPQHF.

The rearrangement uses TRBV25-1 and TRBJ1-2; 7 bases match TRBD1. V lost 3 bases and J lost 7; bases outside the gene matches: 5. The CDR3 consists of 13 residues. Germline CDR1 and CDR2: MGHDK and SYGVNS. CDR3: CASSDPGQVGYTF. As DNA, the CDR3 is TGTGCCAGCAGTGACCCAGGACAGGTTGGCTACACCTTC.

This clone was observed a handful of times. The J gene is TRBJ2-7, the V gene TRBV7-8; weak D call: TRBD1 (5 bases). This CDR3 contains 13 residues. The V gene lost 6 bases and the J gene lost 5 bases, with 14 bases spanning the gap. The germline V gene encodes CDR1 SGHVS and CDR2 FQNEAQ. As DNA, the CDR3 is TGTGCCAGCAGTAAAGGGGTGTTGAACGAGCAGTACTTC. This gives the protein CASSKGVLNEQYF.

The chain has TRBV3-1 (or the pseudogene TRBV3-2) and TRBJ1-4; TRBD1 might be the D (5 bases). Trimming left V 4 bases short and J 7 bases short, with 13 bases between. This CDR3 has 14 residues. The germline V gene encodes CDR1 LGHDT and CDR2 YNNKEL (reference sequence). The CDR3 protein is CASSPGLRPEKLFF. Here the CDR3 DNA reads TGTGCCAGCAGCCCGGGACTTAGACCTGAAAAACTGTTTTTT.

The genes are TRBV11-2 and TRBJ2-6; 10 positions match TRBD1. CDR3 length: 17 amino acids. Germline-derived CDR1 and CDR2 are SGHAT and FQNNGV. The V segment lost 5 bases and the J segment 0 bases; nucleotides outside the gene matches: 4. CDR3 coding DNA: TGTGCCAGCAGCCGCGGACAGGGGGGCTCTGGGGCCAACGTCCTGACTTTC. Protein sequence: CASSRGQGGSGANVLTF.

The rearrangement links TRBV3-1 (or the pseudogene TRBV3-2) to TRBJ2-7; 7 nucleotides line up with TRBD2. The J segment lost 4 bases and the V segment lost 0 bases, leaving 6 bases of the junction unmatched. Germline CDR1 LGHDT, CDR2 YNNKEL (reference sequence). The CDR3 runs 15 residues. CDR3 sequence: CASSQDFAGVYEQYF. CDR3 nucleotide sequence: TGTGCCAGCAGCCAAGATTTTGCGGGAGTTTACGAGCAGTACTTC.

V is TRBV27 and J is TRBJ2-7; unclear D gene. Germline V gives CDR1 MNHEY, CDR2 SMNVEV (reference sequence). Trimming shortened V by 2 bases and J by 3 bases, and 8 bases separated the two germline ends. The CDR3 length is 13 residues. In nucleotides, the CDR3 is TGTGCCAGCAGTTTAAAGGTCCTCTACGAGCAGTACTTC. Translation: CASSLKVLYEQYF.

DNA for the CDR3: TGCGCCAGCAGCGCAGGGGGAGCCTACGAGCAGTACTTC. Protein: CASSAGGAYEQYF. This sequence joins TRBV5-1 and TRBJ2-7, with 7 bases identical to TRBD1. With 4 bases clipped from V and 2 bases from J, the junction kept 3 bases outside the gene matches. The CDR3 spans 13 residues. Germline V gives CDR1 SGHRS, CDR2 YFSETQ.

J is TRBJ2-1 and V is TRBV13; TRBD1 agrees at 9 bases. The CDR3 has 15 residues. CDR1 and CDR2 from the germline V gene are PRHDT and FYEKMQ (reference sequence). Trimming took 7 bases from V and 3 from J; bases not matched to a gene: 7. CDR3 coding DNA: TGTGCCAGCACCCGGACAGGGGAAAGCTACAATGAGCAGTTCTTC. Its protein product is CASTRTGESYNEQFF.

CDR3 in amino acids: CASSKEWTEAFF. CDR3 bases: TGTGCCAGCAGCAAAGAGTGGACTGAAGCTTTCTTT. The rearrangement joins TRBV28 to TRBJ1-1; D uncertain. CDR1 MDHEN and CDR2 SYDVKM come from the germline V gene. The CDR3 length is 12 residues. Trimming pared 6 bases from V and 5 bases from J, leaving 10 bases between. Filled out from reference TRBV28 and TRBJ1-1, the complete variable domain reads DVKVTQSSRYLVKRTGEKVFLECVQDMDHENMFWYRQDPGLGLRLIYFSYDVKMKEKGDIPEGYSVSREKKERFSLILESASTNQTSMYLCASSKEWTEAFFGQGTRLTVV.

The chain has TRBV5-8 and TRBJ1-2; D unresolved. From germline, CDR1 is SGHTS and CDR2 YDEGEE. V lost 2 bases to trimming and J lost 8 bases, with 13 bases between them. This CDR3 has 13 residues. CDR3 in amino acids: CASSLGPDRGYTF. In DNA form, the CDR3 reads TGTGCCAGCAGCTTAGGGCCGGACCGAGGCTACACCTTC.

V gene TRBV7-9 combines with J gene TRBJ1-2, with 7 positions matching TRBD1. The germline gives CDR1 SEHNR, CDR2 FQNEAQ (reference sequence). V was pared by 5 bases and J by 6 bases, with 6 bases of the junction left unmatched. The CDR3 sequence is 13 residues long. The DNA of the CDR3 is TGTGCCAGCAGCCGGGACAGTTCGGATGGCTACACCTTC. This gives the protein CASSRDSSDGYTF.

The V and J genes are TRBV6-4 and TRBJ2-7; 9 nucleotides match TRBD2. The V and J ends lost 7 bases and 4 bases, in that order; junction bases with no gene match: 14. The length of the CDR3 is 16 residues. CDR1 and CDR2 (germline): MRHNA, SNTAGT. CDR3 DNA: TGTGCCAGCAAAAGAATCGTGCGGGAGGGGGTTTACGAGCAGTACTTC. Amino acid sequence: CASKRIVREGVYEQYF.

This rearrangement joins TRBV13 to TRBJ2-2; 12 bases are shared with TRBD2. This CDR3 region has 18 residues. Germline loops: CDR1 PRHDT, CDR2 FYEKMQ (reference sequence). Unmatched junction bases numbered 7, after V lost 5 bases and J lost 0 bases. CDR3 region: CASSPQGTSGSNTGELFF. The CDR3 DNA follows: TGTGCCAGCAGCCCACAAGGGACTAGCGGGTCGAACACCGGGGAGCTGTTTTTT.

As DNA, the CDR3 is TGTGCCAGCAGCTTAGGGGCTAGCGGGAGTTTCGAGCAGTACTTC. As protein: CASSLGASGSFEQYF. The rearrangement joins TRBV11-2 to TRBJ2-7, with 10 bases fitting TRBD2. From germline, CDR1 is SGHAT and CDR2 FQNNGV. With 1 base clipped from V and 6 bases from J, the junction kept 6 bases outside the gene matches. This CDR3 is built from 15 residues.

The chain is built from TRBV4-2 and TRBJ2-7; TRBD2 agrees at 12 bases. Germline loops: CDR1 LGHNA, CDR2 YNFKEQ. The CDR3 is made up of 16 amino acids. V shed 3 bases and J 2 bases; nucleotides not matched to a gene: 5. The CDR3 nucleotides are TGTGCCAGCAGCCAGCGACTAGCGGGAGAGGCCTACGAGCAGTACTTC. This gives the protein CASSQRLAGEAYEQYF.

This chain links TRBV20-1 with TRBJ1-1, with 11 bases lining up with TRBD1. The CDR3 totals 15 residues. CDR1 is DFQATT and CDR2 is SNEGSKA in the germline V gene (reference sequence). J gave up 8 bases and V 3 bases, and 11 bases lay outside the gene matches. In nucleotides, the CDR3 is TGCAGTGCTAGTGGGACAGGGGGGTTTAAAGAAGAAGCTTTCTTT. Protein product: CSASGTGGFKEEAFF.

J is TRBJ2-1 and V is TRBV24-1; tentatively, D is TRBD1 (6 bases). CDR3 length: 13 residues. Deletions cut 10 bases from V and 6 bases from J, with 15 bases between. Germline loops: CDR1 KGHDR, CDR2 SFDVKD. The CDR3 is CATTGLEGNEQFF. As DNA, the CDR3 is TGTGCCACTACAGGGTTGGAAGGCAATGAGCAGTTCTTC.

This chain joins TRBV5-1 and TRBJ2-1; D unclear. CDR1 is SGHRS and CDR2 is YFSETQ in the germline V gene. Trimming removed 0 bases from V and 1 base from J, with 11 bases in between. The CDR3 consists of 16 residues. The CDR3 DNA sequence: TGCGCCAGCAGCTTGGGGTGGGAAATGTCCTACAATGAGCAGTTCTTC. It translates to CASSLGWEMSYNEQFF.